Listed here is a single T cell receptor beta chain. This clone has a handful of counts. The specificity of this receptor is unknown. No base quality values were provided; no much bigger clone lies one nucleotide off. Each donor gave one peripheral blood draw, averaging approximately 0.12 L, which was collected into heparinised tubes. A BD FACSAria II was used to sort naive, central memory, regulatory and stem cell-like memory CD4+ T cells with a panel that included CD45RO, CCR7, CD25, CD127, CD95 and CD27. All sorted populations exceeded 95% purity. PBMCs were separated immediately by Lymphoprep density gradient centrifugation and were stained directly, without being cultured. So that batch effects would be minimized, each experiment stained and sorted samples in pairs, pairing one healthy donor with one patient. The data belong to a study of beta chain features in type 1 diabetes (dated by TCRdb to 2017 to 2018). With regard to the full study: Mean age, gender distribution, total cell number and subset yield were not different between patients and healthy donors. Across all samples, some 110,000,000 sorted cells were examined, and cell number per subset correlated strongly with RNA yield. In the study, recently diagnosed type 1 diabetes patients and matched healthy donors were compared on the TCRB repertoires of their sorted circulating CD4+ T cell subsets. Regulatory and stem cell-like memory subsets were isolated from only 8 patients and roughly eight healthy donors, whereas naive and central memory subsets came from all 28 donors.

All of the isolated RNA was reverse transcribed with the High Capacity cDNA Reverse Transcription Kit, so expressed TCRB transcripts were sequenced. Deep immunoSEQ sequencing was performed on naive, central memory and regulatory T cell samples, with an average of around 3.5 million total reads per sample. Sorted cells were lysed in RLT buffer, and RNA was extracted using DNase-treated RNeasy Micro or Mini kits according to cell number. To prevent cross-contamination, every cell subset was processed on its own, while patient and healthy donor samples were processed together. The immunoSEQ multiplex PCR was used to amplify TCRB sequences from cDNA, yielding 87-bp fragments that span the CDR3 region. The amplicons were sequenced using the Illumina HiSeq platform. Turning to the authors' computational methods: Synthetic template baselines were used to correct PCR bias computationally, reads within Hamming distance 2 were collapsed, and singletons that could not be merged were discarded. Reads were aligned to IMGT to assign V, D and J genes, CDR3 length, and insertions or deletions at six rearrangement sites. Within each subset, clonotype counts were normalized to sorted cell number, and only after that were true diversity and Gini coefficients computed with the tcR R package. The overlap coefficient, calculated on TCRB nucleotide sequences, was used to measure repertoire sharing. TCRdb holds this immuneACCESS table with in-frame rearrangements only. Some clones are missing; in checked studies, unresolved V genes explain under half, and the rest has no known cause. The V and J calls and clone size come from that table; D and trimming were worked out from the DNA. For this sample the table gives 35,000 to 45,000 clones, of which about 65% were detected only once. The ten largest clones capture approximately 2% of the sample.

What the work shows at the level of the full study, not this receptor alone: Shorter templates might be favored by PCR, yet because patient and control samples were amplified and corrected together, any such skew would affect both groups equally. Because the HLA sub-analyses included only small numbers of individuals, any influence of HLA type on TCRB rearrangement was left unresolved. Naive, central memory and regulatory TCRB repertoires appeared to be more alike among patients than among healthy donors. A moderate but significant shortening of TCRB CDR3 length was observed in type 1 diabetes patients in all four CD4+ subsets. Because cDNA was sequenced instead of genomic DNA, highly expressing activated cells could be over-represented, though the groups showed no difference in activation or CD3 levels. At VDJ recombination sites, patients with type 1 diabetes made fewer insertions and deleted more nucleotides, a pattern implying thymic rearrangement abnormalities.

The sequence derives from a woman younger than 45 in good health. Source material: Tregs from blood. Sample cell subset or site, as interpreted from the label and publication: regulatory CD4+ T cells.

The nucleotides are TGTGCCAGCAGCTTAGGTGCAGGGGCTGATGAGCAGTTCTTC. The translation is CASSLGAGADEQFF. The chain is made from TRBV7-9 and TRBJ2-1, and perhaps TRBD1 as D gene, on 6 matching bases. From the cysteine through the phenylalanine, the CDR3 covers 14 amino acids. Here the CDR3 DNA is all that survives: 42 bases in frame from base 1. Trimming takes 1 base from V and 8 bases from J, and the germline ends sit 12 bases apart. CDR1 and CDR2 (SEHNR, FQNEAQ) derive from the germline V gene (reference sequence).